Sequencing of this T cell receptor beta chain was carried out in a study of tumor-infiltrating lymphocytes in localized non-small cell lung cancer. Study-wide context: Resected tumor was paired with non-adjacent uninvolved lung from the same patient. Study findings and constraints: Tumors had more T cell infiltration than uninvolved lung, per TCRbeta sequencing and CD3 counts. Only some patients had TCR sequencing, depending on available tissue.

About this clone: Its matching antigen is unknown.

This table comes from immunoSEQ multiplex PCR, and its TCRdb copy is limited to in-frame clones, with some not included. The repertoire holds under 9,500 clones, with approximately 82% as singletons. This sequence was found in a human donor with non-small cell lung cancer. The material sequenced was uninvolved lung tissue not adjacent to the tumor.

The CDR3 DNA is TGTGCCAGCAGCTTAGTTCAGGGGTTCTACAATGAGCAGTTCTTC. It yields the protein CASSLVQGFYNEQFF. This chain joins TRBV7-9 and TRBJ2-1, with a possible D match to TRBD1 (6 bases). Between the trimmed V and J ends, which lost 1 base and 3 bases, there was a span of 10 bases. Germline CDR1 and CDR2: SEHNR and FQNEAQ (reference sequence). This CDR3 has 15 amino acids.